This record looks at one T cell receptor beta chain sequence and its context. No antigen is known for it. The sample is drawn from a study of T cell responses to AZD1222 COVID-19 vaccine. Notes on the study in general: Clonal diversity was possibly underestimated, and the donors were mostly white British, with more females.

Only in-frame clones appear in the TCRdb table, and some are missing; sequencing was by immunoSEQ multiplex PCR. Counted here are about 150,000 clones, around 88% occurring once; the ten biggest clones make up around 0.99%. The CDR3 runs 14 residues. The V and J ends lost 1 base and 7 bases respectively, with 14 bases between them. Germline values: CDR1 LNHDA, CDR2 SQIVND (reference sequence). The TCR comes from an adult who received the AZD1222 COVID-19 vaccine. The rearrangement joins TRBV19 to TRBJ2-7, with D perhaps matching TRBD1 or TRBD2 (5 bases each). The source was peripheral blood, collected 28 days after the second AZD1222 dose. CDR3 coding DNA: TGTGCCAGTAGTATAGTGGGGGTTTCAGGAGAGCAGTACTTC. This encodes CASSIVGVSGEQYF.